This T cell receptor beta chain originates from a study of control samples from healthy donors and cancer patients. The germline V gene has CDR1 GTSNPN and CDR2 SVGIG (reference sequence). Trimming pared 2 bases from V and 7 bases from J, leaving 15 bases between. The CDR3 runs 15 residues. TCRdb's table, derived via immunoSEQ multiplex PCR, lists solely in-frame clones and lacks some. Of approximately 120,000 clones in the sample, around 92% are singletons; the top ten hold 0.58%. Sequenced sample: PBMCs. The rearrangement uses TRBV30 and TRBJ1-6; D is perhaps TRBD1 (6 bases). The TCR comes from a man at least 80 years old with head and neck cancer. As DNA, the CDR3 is TGTGCCTGGAGTCTAAGACGGGGGGCGAATTCACCCCTCCACTTT. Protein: CAWSLRRGANSPLHF.